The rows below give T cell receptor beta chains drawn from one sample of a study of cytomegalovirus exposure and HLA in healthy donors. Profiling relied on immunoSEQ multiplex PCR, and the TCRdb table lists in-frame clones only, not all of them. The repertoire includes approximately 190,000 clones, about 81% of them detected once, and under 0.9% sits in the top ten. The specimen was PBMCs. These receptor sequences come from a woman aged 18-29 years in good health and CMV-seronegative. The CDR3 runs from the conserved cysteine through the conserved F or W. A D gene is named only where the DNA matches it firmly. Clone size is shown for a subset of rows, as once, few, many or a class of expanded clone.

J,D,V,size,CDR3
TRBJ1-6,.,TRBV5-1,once,CASSLVGGSNSPLHF
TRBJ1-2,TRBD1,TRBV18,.,CASSPAGQGNCGYTF
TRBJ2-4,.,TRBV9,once,CASSVAEGLAKNIQYF
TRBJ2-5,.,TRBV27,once,CASSTAVQETQYF
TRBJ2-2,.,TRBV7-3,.,CASSFATNTGELFF
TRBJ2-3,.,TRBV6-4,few,CASRDGLTDTQYF
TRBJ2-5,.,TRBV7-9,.,CASSLPGQETQYF
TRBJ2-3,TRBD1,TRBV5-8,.,CASSLQGQVTDTQYF
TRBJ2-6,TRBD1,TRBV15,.,CATSGGGTGLTPSGANVLTF
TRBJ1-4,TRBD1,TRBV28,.,CASRLTGTGEKLFF
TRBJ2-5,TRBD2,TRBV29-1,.,CSVEGSGVSSLTQYF
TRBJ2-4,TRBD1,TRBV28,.,CASSPPGQNIQYF
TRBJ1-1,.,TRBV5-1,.,CASSLAGENTEAFF
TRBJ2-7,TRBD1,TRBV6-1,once,CASSVGQGAFIYEQYF
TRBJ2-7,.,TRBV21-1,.,CASSAAYRGLTYEQYF
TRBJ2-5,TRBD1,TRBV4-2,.,CASSHPGTDEETQYF
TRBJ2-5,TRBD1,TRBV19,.,CASSVKDRVQETQYF
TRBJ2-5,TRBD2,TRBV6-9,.,CASHIESGGQETQYF
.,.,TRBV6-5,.,CASSYRPGPWDYEQYF
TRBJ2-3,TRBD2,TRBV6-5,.,CASSFTGLAGWDTQYF
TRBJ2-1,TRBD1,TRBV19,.,CASITGSGGSREQFF
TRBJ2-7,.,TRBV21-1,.,CASSNKQGARYEQYF
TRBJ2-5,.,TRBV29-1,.,CSVVGGVQETQYF
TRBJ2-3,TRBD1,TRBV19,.,CASRATGGWSTDTQYF
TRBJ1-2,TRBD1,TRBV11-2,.,CASSLDAKRWRGQGFGYTF
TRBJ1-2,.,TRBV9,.,CASSVFLQGIYGYTF
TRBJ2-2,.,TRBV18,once,CASRQRAVRTGELFF
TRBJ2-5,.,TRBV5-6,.,CASSLDRTTQETQYF
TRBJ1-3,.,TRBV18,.,CASSLTGSSGNTIYF
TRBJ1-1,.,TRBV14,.,CASSQTSLTTQAFF
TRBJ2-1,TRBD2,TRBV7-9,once,CASSLGLAGAYSLEEQFF
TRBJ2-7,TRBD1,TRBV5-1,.,CASSSVKTGGNSYEQYF
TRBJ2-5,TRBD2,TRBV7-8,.,CASSLEASGQETQYF
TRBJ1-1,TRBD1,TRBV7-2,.,CASSRQGRTEAFF
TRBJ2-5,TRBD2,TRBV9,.,CASSASSGGAVETQYF
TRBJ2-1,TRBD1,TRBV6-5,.,CASSKPTGMGEQFF
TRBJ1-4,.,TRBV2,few,CASSESAKLFF
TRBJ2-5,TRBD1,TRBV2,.,CASRVGQGALETQYF
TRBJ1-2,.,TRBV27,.,CASSWGRDRGYTF
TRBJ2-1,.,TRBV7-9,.,CASSSPPVVEQFF
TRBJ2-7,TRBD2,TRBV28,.,CASSATGTSSYEQYF
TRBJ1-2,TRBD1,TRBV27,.,CASSPERTGTYGYTF
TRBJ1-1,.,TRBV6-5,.,CASSYGSRLSRAFF
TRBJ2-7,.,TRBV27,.,CASSLTLAISYEQYF
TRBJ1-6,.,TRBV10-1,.,CASSEEYGGPLHF
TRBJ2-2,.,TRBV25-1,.,CASSRSGQGYTGELFF
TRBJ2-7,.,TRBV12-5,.,CASGLVGQGSSYEQYF
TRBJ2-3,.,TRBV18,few,CASASGATSTDTQYF
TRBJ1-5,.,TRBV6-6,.,CASSVRGVYSNQPQHF